This T cell receptor beta chain was sequenced during a study of OX40 agonist ivuxolimab in advanced cancers. Study-level information: The diagnoses of dose-escalation patients were hepatocellular carcinoma, melanoma, renal cell or head and neck cancer. Treatment received earlier with anti-PD-1, anti-PD-L1 or anti-CTLA-4 agents was allowed, and over 30% had some.

TCRdb's table, derived via immunoSEQ multiplex PCR, lists solely in-frame clones and lacks some. The sample shows approximately 58,000 clones, more than 85% of them seen only once. Comments on this clone: Antigen specificity is unknown.

Cycle 7 day 1, cycle 4 day 1, and baseline were the timepoints at which blood was sampled. Whole-study findings and limits: Which antigen the expanded peripheral T cells recognized is unknown.

The origin of this receptor is an adult with an advanced solid tumor such as melanoma, head and neck, liver or kidney cancer. The sample was CD4+ or CD8+ T cells sorted from blood, taken in a trial of the OX40 agonist ivuxolimab.

The CDR3 spells CASSLDGRIADTQYF. Here the CDR3 DNA reads TGCGCCAGCAGCTTGGATGGGCGGATAGCAGATACGCAGTATTTT. The chain links TRBV5-1 to TRBJ2-3; D unresolved. This CDR3 has 15 residues. The germline V gene has CDR1 SGHRS and CDR2 YFSETQ. Trimming stripped 0 bases from V and 4 bases from J, with 12 bases between.